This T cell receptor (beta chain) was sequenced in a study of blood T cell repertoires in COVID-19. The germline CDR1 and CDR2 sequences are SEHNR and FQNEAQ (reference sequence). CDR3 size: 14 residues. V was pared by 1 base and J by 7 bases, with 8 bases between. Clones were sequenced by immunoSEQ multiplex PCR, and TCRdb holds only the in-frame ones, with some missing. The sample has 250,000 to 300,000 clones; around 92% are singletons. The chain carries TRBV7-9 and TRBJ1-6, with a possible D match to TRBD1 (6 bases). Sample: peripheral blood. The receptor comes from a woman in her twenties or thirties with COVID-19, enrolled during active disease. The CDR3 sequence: CASSLDRVNSPLHF. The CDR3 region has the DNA TGTGCCAGCAGCTTAGACAGGGTAAATTCACCCCTCCACTTT.